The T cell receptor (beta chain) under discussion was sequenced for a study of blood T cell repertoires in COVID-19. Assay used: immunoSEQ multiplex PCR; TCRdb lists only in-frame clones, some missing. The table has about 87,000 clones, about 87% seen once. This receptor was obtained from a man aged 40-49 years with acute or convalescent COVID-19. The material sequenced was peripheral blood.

CDR3 coding DNA: TGTGCCAGCGGTCCAGCGGGAGCCCGCACCGGGGAGCTGTTTTTT. This gives the protein CASGPAGARTGELFF. The chain has TRBV6-5 and TRBJ2-2, with 8 bases lining up with TRBD2. This CDR3 comprises 15 residues. Germline trimming cut 8 bases from V and 4 bases from J; bases unmatched to any gene: 9. Germline V gene sequence: CDR1 MNHEY, CDR2 SVGAGI.